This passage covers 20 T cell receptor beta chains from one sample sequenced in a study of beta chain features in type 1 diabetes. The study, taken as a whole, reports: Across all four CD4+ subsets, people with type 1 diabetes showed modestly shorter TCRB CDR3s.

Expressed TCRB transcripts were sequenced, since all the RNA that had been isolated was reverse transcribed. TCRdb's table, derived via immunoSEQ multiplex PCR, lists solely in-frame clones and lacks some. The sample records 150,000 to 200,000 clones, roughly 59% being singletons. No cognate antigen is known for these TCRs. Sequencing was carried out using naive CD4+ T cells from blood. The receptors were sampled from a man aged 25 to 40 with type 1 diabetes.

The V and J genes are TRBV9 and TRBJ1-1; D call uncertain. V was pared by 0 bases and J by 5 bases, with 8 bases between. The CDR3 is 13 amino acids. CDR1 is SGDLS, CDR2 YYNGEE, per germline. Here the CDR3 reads CASSVGVWTEAFF. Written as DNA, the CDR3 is TGTGCCAGCAGCGTAGGGGTATGGACTGAAGCTTTCTTT. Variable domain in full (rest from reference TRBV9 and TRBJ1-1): DSGVTQTPKHLITATGQRVTLRCSPRSGDLSVYWYQQSLDQGLQFLIQYYNGEERAKGNILERFSAQQFPDLHSELNLSSLELGDSALYFCASSVGVWTEAFFGQGTRLTVV.

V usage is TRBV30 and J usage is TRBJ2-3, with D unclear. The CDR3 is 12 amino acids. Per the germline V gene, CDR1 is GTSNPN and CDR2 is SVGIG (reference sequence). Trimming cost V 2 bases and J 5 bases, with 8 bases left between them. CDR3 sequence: CAWSQALDTQYF. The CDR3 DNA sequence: TGTGCCTGGAGTCAAGCCCTAGATACGCAGTATTTT.

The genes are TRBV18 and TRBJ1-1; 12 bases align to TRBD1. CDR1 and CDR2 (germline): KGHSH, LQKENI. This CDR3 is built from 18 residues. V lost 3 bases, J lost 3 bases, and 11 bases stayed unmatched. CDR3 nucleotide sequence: TGTGCCAGCTCACCGCAGTGGGACAGGGGGCCTTCGGACACTGAAGCTTTCTTT. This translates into CASSPQWDRGPSDTEAFF.

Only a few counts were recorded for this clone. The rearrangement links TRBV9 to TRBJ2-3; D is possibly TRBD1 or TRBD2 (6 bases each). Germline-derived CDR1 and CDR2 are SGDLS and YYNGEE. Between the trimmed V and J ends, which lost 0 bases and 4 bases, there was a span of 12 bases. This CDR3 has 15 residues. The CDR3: CASSVALGGPDTQYF. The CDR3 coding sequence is TGTGCCAGCAGCGTAGCCCTCGGGGGCCCAGATACGCAGTATTTT.

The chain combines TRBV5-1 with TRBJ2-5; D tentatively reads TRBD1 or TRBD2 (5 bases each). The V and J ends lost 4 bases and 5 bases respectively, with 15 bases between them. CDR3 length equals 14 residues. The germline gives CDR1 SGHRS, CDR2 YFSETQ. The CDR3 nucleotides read TGCGCCAGCAGCCCCTCAGGGACGTTGGAGACCCAGTACTTC. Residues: CASSPSGTLETQYF. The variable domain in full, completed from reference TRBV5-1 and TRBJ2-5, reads KAGVTQTPRYLIKTRGQQVTLSCSPISGHRSVSWYQQTPGQGLQFLFEYFSETQRNKGNFPGRFSGRQFSNSRSEMNVSTLELGDSALYLCASSPSGTLETQYFGPGTRLLVL.

The chain's CDR3 is CASSDGQVNEKLFF. In DNA, the CDR3 is TGTGCCAGCAGCGACGGACAGGTTAATGAAAAACTGTTTTTT. V gene TRBV25-1 combines with J gene TRBJ1-4, with 7 bases matching TRBD1. The germline V gene encodes CDR1 MGHDK and CDR2 SYGVNS. Trimming took 6 bases from V and 4 from J; bases not matched to a gene: 5. This CDR3 comprises 14 residues.

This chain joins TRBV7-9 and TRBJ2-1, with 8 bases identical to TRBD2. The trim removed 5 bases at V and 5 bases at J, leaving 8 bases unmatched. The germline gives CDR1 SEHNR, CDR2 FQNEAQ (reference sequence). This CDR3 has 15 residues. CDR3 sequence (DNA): TGTGCCAGCAGCAACCTAGCGGGCCTCGACAATGAGCAGTTCTTC. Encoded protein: CASSNLAGLDNEQFF.

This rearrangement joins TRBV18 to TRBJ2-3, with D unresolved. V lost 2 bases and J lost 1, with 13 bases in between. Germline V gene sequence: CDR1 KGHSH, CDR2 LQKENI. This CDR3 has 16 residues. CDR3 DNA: TGTGCCAGCTCACCAGTTGCAACTTTGGGCACAGATACGCAGTATTTT. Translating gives CASSPVATLGTDTQYF.

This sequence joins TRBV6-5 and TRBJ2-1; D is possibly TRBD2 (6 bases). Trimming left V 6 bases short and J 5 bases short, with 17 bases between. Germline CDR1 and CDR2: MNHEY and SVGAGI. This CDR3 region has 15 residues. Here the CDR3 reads CASSLYSAGNNEQFF. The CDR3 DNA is TGTGCCAGCAGCCTCTACTCCGCGGGAAACAATGAGCAGTTCTTC.

The DNA for the CDR3 is TGTGCCAGCAGCATCACTAGCGGGGGGGCCAATGAGCAGTTCTTC. This translates into CASSITSGGANEQFF. The chain has TRBV7-2 and TRBJ2-1, with 13 bases identical to TRBD2. J lost 6 bases, V lost 5 bases, and 4 bases had no gene match. The germline V gene has CDR1 SGHTA and CDR2 FQGNSA. The CDR3 is made up of 15 amino acids.

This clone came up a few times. In nucleotides, the CDR3 is TGTGCCAGCAGGCCCAACTTGGACAGCTTAGGAGCCTACGAGCAGTACTTC. Its protein product is CASRPNLDSLGAYEQYF. V is TRBV7-9 and J is TRBJ2-7; tentative D call: TRBD1 (6 bases). The ends were cut back, 6 bases at V and 2 bases at J, with 23 bases in the middle. Germline-derived CDR1 and CDR2 are SEHNR and FQNEAQ (reference sequence). There are 17 residues in the CDR3.

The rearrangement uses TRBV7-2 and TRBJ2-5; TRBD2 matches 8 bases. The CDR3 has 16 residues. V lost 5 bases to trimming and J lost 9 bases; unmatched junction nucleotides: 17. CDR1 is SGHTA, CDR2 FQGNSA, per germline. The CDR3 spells CASSPQMAGGGSAQYF. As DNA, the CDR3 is TGTGCCAGCAGCCCCCAAATGGCGGGGGGCGGGTCGGCCCAGTACTTC.

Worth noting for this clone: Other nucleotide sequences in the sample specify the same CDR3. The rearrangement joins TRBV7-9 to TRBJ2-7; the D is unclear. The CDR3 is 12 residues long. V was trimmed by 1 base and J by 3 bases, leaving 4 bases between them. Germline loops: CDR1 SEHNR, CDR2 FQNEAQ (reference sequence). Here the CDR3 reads CASSLVSYEQYF. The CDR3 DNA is TGTGCCAGCAGCTTAGTCAGCTACGAGCAGTACTTC. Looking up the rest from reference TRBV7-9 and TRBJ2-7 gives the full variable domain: DTGVSQNPRHKITKRGQNVTFRCDPISEHNRLYWYRQTLGQGPEFLTYFQNEAQLEKSRLLSDRFSAERPKGSFSTLEIQRTEQGDSAMYLCASSLVSYEQYFGPGTRLTVT.

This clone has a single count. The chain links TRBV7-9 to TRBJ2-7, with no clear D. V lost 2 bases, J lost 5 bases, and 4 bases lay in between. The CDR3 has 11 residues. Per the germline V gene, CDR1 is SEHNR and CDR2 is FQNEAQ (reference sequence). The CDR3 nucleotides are TGTGCCAGCAGCTTAAACCACGAGCAGTACTTC. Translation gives CASSLNHEQYF.

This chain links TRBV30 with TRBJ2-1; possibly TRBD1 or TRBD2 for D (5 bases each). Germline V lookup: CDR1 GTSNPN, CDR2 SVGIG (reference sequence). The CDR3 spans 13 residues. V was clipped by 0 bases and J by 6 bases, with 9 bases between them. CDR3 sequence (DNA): TGTGCCTGGAGTGTTACAGGAGGCAATGAGCAGTTCTTC. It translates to CAWSVTGGNEQFF. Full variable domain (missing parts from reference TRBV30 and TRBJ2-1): SQTIHQWPATLVQPVGSPLSLECTVEGTSNPNLYWYRQAAGRGLQLLFYSVGIGQISSEVPQNLSASRPQDRQFILSSKKLLLSDSGFYLCAWSVTGGNEQFFGPGTRLTVL.

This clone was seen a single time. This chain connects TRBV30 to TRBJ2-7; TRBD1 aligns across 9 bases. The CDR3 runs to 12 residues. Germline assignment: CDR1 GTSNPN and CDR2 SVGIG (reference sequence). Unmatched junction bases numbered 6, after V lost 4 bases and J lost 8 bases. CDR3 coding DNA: TGTGCCTGGACCCTAGGACAGGGGAAGCAGTACTTC. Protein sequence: CAWTLGQGKQYF.

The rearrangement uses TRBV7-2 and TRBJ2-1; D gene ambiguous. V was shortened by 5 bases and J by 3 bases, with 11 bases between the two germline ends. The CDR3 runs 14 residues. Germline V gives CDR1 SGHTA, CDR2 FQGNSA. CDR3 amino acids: CASSGTASYNEQFF. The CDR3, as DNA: TGTGCCAGCAGCGGAACGGCCAGCTACAATGAGCAGTTCTTC.

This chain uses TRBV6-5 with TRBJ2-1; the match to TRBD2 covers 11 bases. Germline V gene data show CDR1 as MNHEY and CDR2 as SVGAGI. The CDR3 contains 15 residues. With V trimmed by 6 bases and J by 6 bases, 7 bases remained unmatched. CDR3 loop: CASSRGLAGRNEQFF. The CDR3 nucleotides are TGTGCCAGCAGCCGAGGACTAGCGGGTCGCAATGAGCAGTTCTTC.

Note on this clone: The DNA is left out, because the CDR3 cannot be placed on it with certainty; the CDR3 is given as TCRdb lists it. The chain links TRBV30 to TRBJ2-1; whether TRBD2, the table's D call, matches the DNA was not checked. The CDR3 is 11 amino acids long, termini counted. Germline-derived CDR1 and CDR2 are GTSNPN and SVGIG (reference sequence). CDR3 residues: CAWGTGTSVFF.

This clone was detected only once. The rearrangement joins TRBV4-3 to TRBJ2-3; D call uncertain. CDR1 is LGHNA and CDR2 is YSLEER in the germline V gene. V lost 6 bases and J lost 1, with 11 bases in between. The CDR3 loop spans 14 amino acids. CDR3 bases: TGCGCCAGCAGGAAAAAGGTCGGCACAGATACGCAGTATTTT. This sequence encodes CASRKKVGTDTQYF.